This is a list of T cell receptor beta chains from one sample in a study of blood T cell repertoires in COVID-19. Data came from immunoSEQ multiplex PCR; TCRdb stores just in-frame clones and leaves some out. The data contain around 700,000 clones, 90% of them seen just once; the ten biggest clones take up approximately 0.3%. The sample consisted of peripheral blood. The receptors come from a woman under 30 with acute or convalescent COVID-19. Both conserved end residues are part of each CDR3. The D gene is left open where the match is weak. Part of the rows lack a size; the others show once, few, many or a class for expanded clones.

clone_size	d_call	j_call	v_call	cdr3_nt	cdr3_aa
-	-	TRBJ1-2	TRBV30	TGTGCCTTAACAGCCCAGGGCTGGGGAGGCTACACCTTC	CALTAQGWGGYTF
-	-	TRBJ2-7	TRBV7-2	TGTGCCAGCAGCCAGGGGGGTGGGCAGGCCGAGCAGTACTTC	CASSQGGGQAEQYF
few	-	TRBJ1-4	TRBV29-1	TGCAGCGTTGCAGGGCGCCCCGATGAAAAACTGTTTTTT	CSVAGRPDEKLFF
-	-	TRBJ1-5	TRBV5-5	TGTGCCAGCAGCTTGAGGGCAGGGACTCATCAGCCCCAGCATTTT	CASSLRAGTHQPQHF
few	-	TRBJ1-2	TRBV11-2	TGTGCCAGCAGCCAGACCGGGATCCCCTATGGCTACACCTTC	CASSQTGIPYGYTF
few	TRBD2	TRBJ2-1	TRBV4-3	TGCGCCAGCAGCCTGTTAACGGGGGGATACAATGAGCAGTTCTTC	CASSLLTGGYNEQFF
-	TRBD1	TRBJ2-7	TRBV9	TGTGCCAGCAGCGTAGAGGGACAGGCAAGGAACGAGCAGTACTTC	CASSVEGQARNEQYF
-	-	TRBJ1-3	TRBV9	TGTGCCAGCAGCGCAACAGGAGGGGCTGGAAACACCATATATTTT	CASSATGGAGNTIYF
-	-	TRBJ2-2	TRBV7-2	TGTGCCAGCAGCACGTCCGGGACAAAGAACACCGGGGAGCTGTTTTTT	CASSTSGTKNTGELFF
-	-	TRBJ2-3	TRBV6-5	TGTGCCAGCAGCAACGCGGATACGCAGTATTTT	CASSNADTQYF
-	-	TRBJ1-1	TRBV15	TGTGCCACCAGCAGACTCAATACGGGGACACGCACTATGAACACTGAAGCTTTCTTT	CATSRLNTGTRTMNTEAFF